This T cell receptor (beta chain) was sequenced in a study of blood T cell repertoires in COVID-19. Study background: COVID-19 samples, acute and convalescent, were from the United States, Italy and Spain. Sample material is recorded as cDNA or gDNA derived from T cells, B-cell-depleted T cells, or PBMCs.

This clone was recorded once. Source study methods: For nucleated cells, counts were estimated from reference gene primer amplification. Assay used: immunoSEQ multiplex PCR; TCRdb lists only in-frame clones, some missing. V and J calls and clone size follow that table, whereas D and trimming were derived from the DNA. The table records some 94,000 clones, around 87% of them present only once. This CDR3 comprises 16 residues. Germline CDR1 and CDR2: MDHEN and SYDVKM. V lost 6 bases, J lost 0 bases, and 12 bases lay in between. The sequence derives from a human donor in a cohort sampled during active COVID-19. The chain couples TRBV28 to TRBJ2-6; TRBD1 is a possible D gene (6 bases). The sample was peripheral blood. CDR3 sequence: CASRTGTVSGANVLTF. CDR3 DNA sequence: TGTGCCAGCAGGACAGGTACAGTCTCTGGGGCCAACGTCCTGACTTTC.